A single TCR beta chain is shown here with its context. Time point: peripheral blood 6 weeks after treatment start. The data derive from a study of PD-L1 blockade in urothelial cancer. Profiling relied on immunoSEQ multiplex PCR, and the TCRdb table lists in-frame clones only, not all of them. This table holds approximately 93,000 clones, approximately 87% found once. The sequence derives from a man in his sixties or seventies with urothelial cancer. This specimen consisted of PBMCs, obtained around atezolizumab (anti-PD-L1) treatment.

CDR3 protein: CASSLVTATNEKLFF. CDR3 bases: TGCGCCAGCAGCTTGGTTACAGCAACTAATGAAAAACTGTTTTTT. This chain links TRBV5-1 with TRBJ1-4, with no clear D. With 0 bases removed from V and 0 bases from J, the gap between germline ends came to 6 bases. Germline-derived CDR1 and CDR2 are SGHRS and YFSETQ. CDR3 length equals 15 residues.